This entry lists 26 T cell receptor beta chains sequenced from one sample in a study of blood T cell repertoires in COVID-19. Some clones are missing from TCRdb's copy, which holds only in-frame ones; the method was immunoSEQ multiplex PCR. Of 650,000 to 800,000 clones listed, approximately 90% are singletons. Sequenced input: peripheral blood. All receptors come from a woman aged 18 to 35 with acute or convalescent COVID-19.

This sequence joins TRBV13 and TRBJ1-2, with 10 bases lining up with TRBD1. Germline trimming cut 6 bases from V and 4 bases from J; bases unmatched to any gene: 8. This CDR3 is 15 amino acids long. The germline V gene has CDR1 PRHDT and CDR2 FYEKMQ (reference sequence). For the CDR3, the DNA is TGTGCCAGCAGAGAGACAGGGGGCCTGGGCTATGGCTACACCTTC. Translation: CASRETGGLGYGYTF.

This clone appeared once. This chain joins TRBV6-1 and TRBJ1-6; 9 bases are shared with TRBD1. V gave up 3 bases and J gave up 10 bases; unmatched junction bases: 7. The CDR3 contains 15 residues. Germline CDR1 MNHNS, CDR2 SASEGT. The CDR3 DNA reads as TGTGCCAGCAGTGACATGACAGGGGGGAACTCACCCCTCCACTTT. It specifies CASSDMTGGNSPLHF.

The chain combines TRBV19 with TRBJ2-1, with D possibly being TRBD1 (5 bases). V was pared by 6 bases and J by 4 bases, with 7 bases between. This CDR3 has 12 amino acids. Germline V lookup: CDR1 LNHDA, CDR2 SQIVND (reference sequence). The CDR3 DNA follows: TGTGCCAGTAGGTCAGGGTACAATGAGCAGTTCTTC. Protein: CASRSGYNEQFF.

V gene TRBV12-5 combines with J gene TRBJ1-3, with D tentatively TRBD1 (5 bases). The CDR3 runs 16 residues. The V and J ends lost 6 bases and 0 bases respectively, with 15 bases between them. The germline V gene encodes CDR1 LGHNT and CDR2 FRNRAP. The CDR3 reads CASGLTGSISGNTIYF. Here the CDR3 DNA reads TGTGCTAGTGGCCTTACAGGATCTATCTCTGGAAACACCATATATTTT.

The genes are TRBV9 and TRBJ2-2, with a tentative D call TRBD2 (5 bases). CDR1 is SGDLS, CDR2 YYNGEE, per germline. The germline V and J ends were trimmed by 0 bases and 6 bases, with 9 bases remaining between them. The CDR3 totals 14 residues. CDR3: CASSVGTSAGELFF. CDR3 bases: TGTGCCAGCAGCGTAGGGACTTCCGCCGGGGAGCTGTTTTTT.

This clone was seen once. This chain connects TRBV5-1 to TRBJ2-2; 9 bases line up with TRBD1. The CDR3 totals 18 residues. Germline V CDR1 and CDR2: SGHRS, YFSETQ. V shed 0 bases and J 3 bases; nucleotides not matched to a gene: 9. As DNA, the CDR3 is TGCGCCAGCAGCTTGGAGTTGGGACAGGGATCCCACACCGGGGAGCTGTTTTTT. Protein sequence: CASSLELGQGSHTGELFF.

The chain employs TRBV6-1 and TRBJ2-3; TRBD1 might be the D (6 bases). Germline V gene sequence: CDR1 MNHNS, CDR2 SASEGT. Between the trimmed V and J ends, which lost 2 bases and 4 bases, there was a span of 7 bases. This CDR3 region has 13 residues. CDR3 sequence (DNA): TGTGCCAGCAGTGAATACAGGGCAGATACGCAGTATTTT. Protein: CASSEYRADTQYF.

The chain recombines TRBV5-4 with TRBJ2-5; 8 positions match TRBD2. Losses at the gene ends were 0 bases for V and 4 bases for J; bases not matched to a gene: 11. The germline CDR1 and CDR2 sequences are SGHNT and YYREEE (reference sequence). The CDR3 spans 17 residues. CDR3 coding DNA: TGTGCCAGCAGCTTGGGAGCGGGGGCCCTCCTAGGAGAGACCCAGTACTTC. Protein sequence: CASSLGAGALLGETQYF.

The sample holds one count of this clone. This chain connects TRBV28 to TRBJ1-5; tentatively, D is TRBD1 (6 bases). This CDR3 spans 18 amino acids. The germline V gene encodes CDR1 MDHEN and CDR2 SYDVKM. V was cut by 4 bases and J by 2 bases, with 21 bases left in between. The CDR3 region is CASSSVGRGPRGNQPQHF. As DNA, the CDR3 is TGTGCCAGCAGTTCCGTGGGCAGGGGCCCTAGGGGCAATCAGCCCCAGCATTTT.

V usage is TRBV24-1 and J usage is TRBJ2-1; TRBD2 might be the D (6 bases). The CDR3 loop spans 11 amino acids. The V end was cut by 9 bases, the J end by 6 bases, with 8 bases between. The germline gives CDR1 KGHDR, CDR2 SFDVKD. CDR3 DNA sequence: TGTGCCACCGGGGGGATCAATGAGCAGTTCTTC. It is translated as CATGGINEQFF.

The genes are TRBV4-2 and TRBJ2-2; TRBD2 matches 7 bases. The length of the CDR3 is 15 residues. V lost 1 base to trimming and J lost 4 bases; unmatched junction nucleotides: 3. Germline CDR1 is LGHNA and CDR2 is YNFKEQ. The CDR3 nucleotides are TGTGCCAGCAGCCAAGCTAGCGGCCTCACCGGGGAGCTGTTTTTT. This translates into CASSQASGLTGELFF.

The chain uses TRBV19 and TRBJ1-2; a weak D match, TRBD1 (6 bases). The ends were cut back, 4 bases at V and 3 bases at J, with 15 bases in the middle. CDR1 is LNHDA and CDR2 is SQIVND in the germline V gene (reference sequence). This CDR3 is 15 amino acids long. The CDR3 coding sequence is TGTGCCAGTAGTAACCTCGGGGGGCGATACTATGGCTACACCTTC. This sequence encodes CASSNLGGRYYGYTF.

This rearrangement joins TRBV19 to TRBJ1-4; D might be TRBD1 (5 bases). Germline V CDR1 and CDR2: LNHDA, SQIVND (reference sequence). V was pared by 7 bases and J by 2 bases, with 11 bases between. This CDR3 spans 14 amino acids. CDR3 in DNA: TGTGCCAGTACCCCGGGACTGACTAATGAAAAACTGTTTTTT. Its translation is CASTPGLTNEKLFF.

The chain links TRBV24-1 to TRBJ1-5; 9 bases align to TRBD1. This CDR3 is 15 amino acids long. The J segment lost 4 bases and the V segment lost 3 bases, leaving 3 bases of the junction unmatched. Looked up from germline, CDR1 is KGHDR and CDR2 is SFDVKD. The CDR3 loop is CATSDIGQGNQPQHF. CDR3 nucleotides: TGTGCCACCAGTGATATCGGACAGGGGAATCAGCCCCAGCATTTT.

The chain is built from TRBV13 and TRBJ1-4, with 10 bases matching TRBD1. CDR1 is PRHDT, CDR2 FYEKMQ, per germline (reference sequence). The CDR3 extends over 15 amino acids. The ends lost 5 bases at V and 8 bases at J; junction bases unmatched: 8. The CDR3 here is CASSRSGTGDEKLFF. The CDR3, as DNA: TGTGCCAGCAGCCGCTCCGGGACAGGGGACGAAAAACTGTTTTTT.

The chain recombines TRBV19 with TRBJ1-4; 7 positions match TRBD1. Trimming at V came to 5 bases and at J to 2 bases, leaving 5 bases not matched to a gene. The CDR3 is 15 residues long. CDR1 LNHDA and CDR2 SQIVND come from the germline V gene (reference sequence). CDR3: CASSSDRATNEKLFF. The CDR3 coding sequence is TGTGCCAGTAGTTCCGACAGGGCCACTAATGAAAAACTGTTTTTT. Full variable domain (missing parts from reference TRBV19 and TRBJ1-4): DGGITQSPKYLFRKEGQNVTLSCEQNLNHDAMYWYRQDPGQGLRLIYYSQIVNDFQKGDIAEGYSVSREKKESFPLTVTSAQKNPTAFYLCASSSDRATNEKLFFGSGTQLSVL.

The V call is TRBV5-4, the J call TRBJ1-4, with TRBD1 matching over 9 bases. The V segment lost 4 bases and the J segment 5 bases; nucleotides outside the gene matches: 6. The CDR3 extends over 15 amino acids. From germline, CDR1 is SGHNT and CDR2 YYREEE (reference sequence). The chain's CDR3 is CASSPDRGLNEKLFF. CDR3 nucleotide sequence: TGTGCCAGCAGCCCTGACAGGGGGTTAAATGAAAAACTGTTTTTT. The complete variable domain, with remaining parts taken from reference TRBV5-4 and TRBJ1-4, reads ETGVTQSPTHLIKTRGQQVTLRCSSQSGHNTVSWYQQALGQGPQFIFQYYREEENGRGNFPPRFSGLQFPNYSSELNVNALELDDSALYLCASSPDRGLNEKLFFGSGTQLSVL.

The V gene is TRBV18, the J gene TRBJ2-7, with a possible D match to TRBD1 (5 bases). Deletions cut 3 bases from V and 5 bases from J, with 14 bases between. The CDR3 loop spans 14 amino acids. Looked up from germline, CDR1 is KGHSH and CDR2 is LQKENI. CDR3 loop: CASSPGQGSHEQYF. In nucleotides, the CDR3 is TGTGCCAGCTCACCCGGGCAGGGTTCCCACGAGCAGTACTTC.

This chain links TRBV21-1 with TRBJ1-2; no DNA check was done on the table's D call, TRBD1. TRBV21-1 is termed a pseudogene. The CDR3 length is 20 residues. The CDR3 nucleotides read TGTGCCAGCAGCAAAGCGAAAACGGACAGGGAAAATCAATTTAACTATGGCTACACCTTC. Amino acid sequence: CASSKAKTDRENQFNYGYTF.

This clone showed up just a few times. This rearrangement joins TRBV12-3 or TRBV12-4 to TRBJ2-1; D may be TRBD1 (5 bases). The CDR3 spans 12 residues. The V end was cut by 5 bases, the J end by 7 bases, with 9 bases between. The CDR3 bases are TGTGCCAGCAGTCCCAGGGTGAATGAGCAGTTCTTC. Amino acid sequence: CASSPRVNEQFF.

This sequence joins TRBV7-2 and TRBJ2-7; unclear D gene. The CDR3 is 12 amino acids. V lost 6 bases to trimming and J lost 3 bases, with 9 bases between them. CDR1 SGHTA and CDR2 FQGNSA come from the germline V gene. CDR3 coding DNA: TGTGCCAGCAGTTTAACCAGCTACGAGCAGTACTTC. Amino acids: CASSLTSYEQYF.

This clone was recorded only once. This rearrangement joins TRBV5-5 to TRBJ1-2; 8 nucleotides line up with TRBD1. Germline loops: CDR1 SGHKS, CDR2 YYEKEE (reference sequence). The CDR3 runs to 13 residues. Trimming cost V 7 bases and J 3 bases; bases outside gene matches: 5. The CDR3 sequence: CASDRGGDYGYTF. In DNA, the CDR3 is TGTGCCAGCGACAGGGGAGGGGACTATGGCTACACCTTC. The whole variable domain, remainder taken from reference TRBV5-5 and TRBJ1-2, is DAGVTQSPTHLIKTRGQQVTLRCSPISGHKSVSWYQQVLGQGPQFIFQYYEKEERGRGNFPDRFSARQFPNYSSELNVNALLLGDSALYLCASDRGGDYGYTFGSGTRLTVV.

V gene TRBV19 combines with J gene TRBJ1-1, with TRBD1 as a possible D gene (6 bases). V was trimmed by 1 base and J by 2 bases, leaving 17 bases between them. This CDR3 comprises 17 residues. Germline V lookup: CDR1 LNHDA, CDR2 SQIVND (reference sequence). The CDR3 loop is CASSIVGGRGVNTEAFF. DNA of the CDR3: TGTGCCAGTAGTATAGTAGGGGGTAGGGGTGTAAACACTGAAGCTTTCTTT.

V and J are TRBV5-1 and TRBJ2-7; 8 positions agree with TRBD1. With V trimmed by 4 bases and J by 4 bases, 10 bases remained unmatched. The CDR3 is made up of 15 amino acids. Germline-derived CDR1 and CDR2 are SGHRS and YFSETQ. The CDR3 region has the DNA TGCGCCAGCAGCGCGCCGGATAACAGGGGGTACGAGCAGTACTTC. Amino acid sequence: CASSAPDNRGYEQYF.

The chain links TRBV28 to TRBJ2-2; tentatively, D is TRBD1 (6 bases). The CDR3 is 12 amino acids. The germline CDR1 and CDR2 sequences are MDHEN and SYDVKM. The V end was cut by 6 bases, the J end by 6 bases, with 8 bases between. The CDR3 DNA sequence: TGTGCCAGCAGCAACAGGGCCGGGGAGCTGTTTTTT. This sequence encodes CASSNRAGELFF. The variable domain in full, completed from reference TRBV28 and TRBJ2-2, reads DVKVTQSSRYLVKRTGEKVFLECVQDMDHENMFWYRQDPGLGLRLIYFSYDVKMKEKGDIPEGYSVSREKKERFSLILESASTNQTSMYLCASSNRAGELFFGEGSRLTVL.

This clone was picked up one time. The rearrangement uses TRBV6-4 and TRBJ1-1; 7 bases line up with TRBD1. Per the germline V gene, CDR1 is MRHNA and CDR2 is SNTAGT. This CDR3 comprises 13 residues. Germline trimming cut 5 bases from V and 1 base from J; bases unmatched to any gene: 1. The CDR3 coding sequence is TGTGCCAGCAGTAGACAGGGGAACACTGAAGCTTTCTTT. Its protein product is CASSRQGNTEAFF.